This TCR beta chain was documented in a study of blood T cell repertoires in COVID-19. As for the study in general: Sites across the United States, Italy and Spain contributed samples from acute and convalescent COVID-19. Sources were T cells, B-cell-depleted T cells, or PBMCs; the material itself was cDNA or gDNA.

Per the authors' pipeline: For nucleated cells, counts were estimated from reference gene primer amplification. Libraries were prepared by immunoSEQ multiplex PCR; TCRdb keeps only in-frame clonotypes and omits some of them. Clone size and the V and J calls come from that table; the DNA yielded D and trimming. The data contain 55,000 to 85,000 clones, approximately 77% of them singletons. The germline CDR1 and CDR2 sequences are SNHLY and FYNNEI. CDR3 length equals 16 residues. V lost 4 bases to trimming and J lost 2 bases; unmatched junction nucleotides: 5. The clonotype originates from a woman aged 70-85 years with acute or convalescent COVID-19. The rearrangement links TRBV2 to TRBJ2-6; 7 bases match TRBD1. Sequences were obtained from peripheral blood. CDR3 in amino acids: CASSATGIPGANVLTF. DNA for the CDR3: TGTGCCAGCAGTGCGACAGGGATCCCTGGGGCCAACGTCCTGACTTTC.